These T cell receptor beta chains were read from a single sample in a study of vaccination and CD4 T cells after COVID-19. Their antigens are not known. TCRdb re-derived calls from the PCR reads in MiXCR, one entry per CDR3 protein. The repertoire has over 4,500 distinct CDR3 sequences, about 32% of them found once; the top ten carry about 21%. The sequenced sample was CD4+ T cells from blood, cultured in vitro, obtained after SARS-CoV-2 vaccination. These receptors all come from a human donor who had recovered from COVID-19. Both conserved end residues are part of each CDR3. A D gene is named only where the DNA matches it firmly. For some rows the clone size is stated as once, few or many, or as a class when expanded; others skip it.

CDR3 DNA | CDR3 protein | clone size | J gene | V gene | D gene
TGCAGTGCAAAGAATAGCGGGGGGTACAATGAGCAGTTCTTC | CSAKNSGGYNEQFF | NA | TRBJ2-1 | TRBV20-1 | TRBD2
TGTGCCAGCAGTTACCCTCCTAGCGGGAGGGCCAACGAGCAGTACTTC | CASSYPPSGRANEQYF | NA | TRBJ2-7 | TRBV6-2/TRBV6-3 | TRBD2
TGTGCCAGCAGCCAGAGACTAGCGGGATTAGTATACGAGCAGTACTTC | CASSQRLAGLVYEQYF | NA | TRBJ2-7 | TRBV10-3 | TRBD2
TGTGCCAGCAGTAACTTGGGGGAGAGCCGAAACACCATATATTTT | CASSNLGESRNTIYF | NA | TRBJ1-3 | TRBV6-5 | NA
TGTGCCAGCAGTCCCCGGGGGTCATACGGGACAGGCACCTACGAGCAGTACTTC | CASSPRGSYGTGTYEQYF | few | TRBJ2-7 | TRBV6-1 | TRBD1
TGTGCCAGCAGTCCCTGGGACCCCCTCGAAGGCTACACCTTC | CASSPWDPLEGYTF | NA | TRBJ1-2 | TRBV6-1 | NA
TGTGCCAGCAGCTCCGACGGTAGTAGTACGCAGTATTTT | CASSSDGSSTQYF | NA | TRBJ2-3 | TRBV7-2 | NA
TGTGCCAGCAGTGGGAGGAGCGGGGTCTATACACTCAATGAGCAGTTCTTC | CASSGRSGVYTLNEQFF | few | TRBJ2-1 | TRBV6-1 | TRBD2
TGTGCCAGCAGCTTATACGGGGAGCTCACAGATACGCAGTATTTT | CASSLYGELTDTQYF | few | TRBJ2-3 | TRBV7-6 | NA
TGTGCCAGCAGACCCCGACTGGACAGCTCCTACGAGCAGTACTTC | CASRPRLDSSYEQYF | medium-sized | TRBJ2-7 | TRBV6-1 | NA
TGTGCCAGCAGTAGCGGGATGGTTACAGATACGCAGTATTTT | CASSSGMVTDTQYF | NA | TRBJ2-3 | TRBV28 | TRBD2
TGTGCCAGCAGTCACCTTACAAAGCCTAATAACTACGAGCAGTACTTC | CASSHLTKPNNYEQYF | NA | TRBJ2-7 | TRBV27 | NA
TGTGCCAGCAGCACGGGCCACGAAGGCCACGAGCAGTACTTC | CASSTGHEGHEQYF | few | TRBJ2-7 | TRBV7-9 | NA
TGCAGTGGAAGTCAACAGGCAAATTCACCCCTCCACTTT | CSGSQQANSPLHF | NA | TRBJ1-6 | TRBV20-1 | NA
TGTGCCAGCAGATCAACTAGGGGAGGCTACACCTTC | CASRSTRGGYTF | NA | TRBJ1-2 | TRBV28 | NA
TGTGCCAGCAGTCCGGGGACTAGCCGCAACAATGAGCAGTTCTTC | CASSPGTSRNNEQFF | NA | TRBJ2-1 | TRBV5-4 | TRBD2
TGTGCCAGCAGTCCACCAATAGGACTAGCGGGAGCCAATGAGCAGTTCTTC | CASSPPIGLAGANEQFF | NA | TRBJ2-1 | TRBV6-1 | TRBD2